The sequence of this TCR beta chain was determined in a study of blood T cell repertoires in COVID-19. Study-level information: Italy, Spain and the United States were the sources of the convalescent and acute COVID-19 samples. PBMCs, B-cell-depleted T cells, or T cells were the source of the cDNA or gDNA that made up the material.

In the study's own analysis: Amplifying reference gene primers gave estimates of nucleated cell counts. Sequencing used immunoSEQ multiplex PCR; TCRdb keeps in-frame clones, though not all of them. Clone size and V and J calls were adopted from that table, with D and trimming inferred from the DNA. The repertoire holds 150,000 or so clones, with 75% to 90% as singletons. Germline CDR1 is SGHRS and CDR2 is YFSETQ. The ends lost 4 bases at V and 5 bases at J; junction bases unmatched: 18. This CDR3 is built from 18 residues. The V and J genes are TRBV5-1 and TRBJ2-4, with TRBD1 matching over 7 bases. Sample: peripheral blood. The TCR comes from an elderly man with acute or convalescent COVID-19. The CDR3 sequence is CASSPDRLTGKFENIQYF. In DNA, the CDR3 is TGCGCCAGCAGCCCTGATCGCCTGACAGGGAAGTTCGAAAACATTCAGTACTTC.